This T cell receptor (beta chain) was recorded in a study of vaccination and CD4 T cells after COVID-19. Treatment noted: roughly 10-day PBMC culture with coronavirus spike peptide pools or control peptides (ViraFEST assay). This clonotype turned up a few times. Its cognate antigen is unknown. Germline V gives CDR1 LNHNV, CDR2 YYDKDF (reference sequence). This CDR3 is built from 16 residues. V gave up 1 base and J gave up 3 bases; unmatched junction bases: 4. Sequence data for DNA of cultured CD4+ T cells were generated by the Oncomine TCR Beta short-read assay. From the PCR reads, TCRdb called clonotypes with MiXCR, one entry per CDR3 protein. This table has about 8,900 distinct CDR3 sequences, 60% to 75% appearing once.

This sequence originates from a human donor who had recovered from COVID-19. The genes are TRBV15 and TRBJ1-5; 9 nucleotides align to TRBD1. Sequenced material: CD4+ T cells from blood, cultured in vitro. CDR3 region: CATSRGGTGNNQPQHF. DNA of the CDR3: TGTGCCACCAGCAGAGGCGGGACAGGGAACAATCAGCCCCAGCATTTT.